This T cell receptor (beta chain) was observed in a study of response to subunit inactivated influenza vaccine. TCRdb re-analysed the RT-PCR reads in MiXCR, keeping a single row per CDR3 protein. The table has 560,000 or so distinct CDR3 sequences, approximately 7.6% seen once. This clonotype was seen ten or more times. Its antigen is unidentified. Study-level results: Every seasonal influenza vaccination brings in few new T cells, the authors suggested.

The germline V gene encodes CDR1 SGHNT and CDR2 YENEEA. The CDR3 has 16 amino acids. Deletions cut 0 bases from V and 4 bases from J, with 13 bases between. The clonotype originates from a man between 50 and 75 years old who received an inactivated influenza vaccine. The source was PBMCs from blood, collected less than 30 months after vaccination. The chain combines TRBV11-3 with TRBJ2-1; D remains ambiguous. DNA for the CDR3: TGTGCCAGCAGCTTAGATATTGGGTCGAGTTACAATGAGCAGTTCTTC. Translated: CASSLDIGSSYNEQFF.